These 31 T cell receptor beta chains were sequenced from one sample in a study of blood T cell repertoires in COVID-19. Assay used: immunoSEQ multiplex PCR; TCRdb lists only in-frame clones, some missing. This table holds hundreds of thousands of clones, 70% to 90% found once. The sequenced sample was peripheral blood. The receptors here all came from a man aged 18 to 35 with active or convalescent COVID-19.

The rearrangement links TRBV6-6 to TRBJ1-3; TRBD1 might be the D (6 bases). The germline V and J ends were trimmed by 8 bases and 4 bases, with 12 bases remaining between them. Germline V lookup: CDR1 MNHNY, CDR2 SVGAGI (reference sequence). CDR3 length: 13 amino acids. Here the CDR3 DNA reads TGTGCCAGCCGCCTGGGACAAGGAAACACCATATATTTT. This codes for CASRLGQGNTIYF.

The chain combines TRBV7-3 with TRBJ1-2; D is perhaps TRBD1 (5 bases). The CDR3 is 12 amino acids. V gave up 9 bases and J gave up 2 bases, with 10 bases separating them. Germline lookup yields CDR1 SGHTA and CDR2 FQGTGA. CDR3: CASGGGNYGYTF. The CDR3 DNA is TGTGCCAGTGGGGGAGGGAACTATGGCTACACCTTC. Full variable domain (outside the CDR3, taken from reference TRBV7-3 and TRBJ1-2): GAGVSQTPSNKVTEKGKYVELRCDPISGHTALYWYRQSLGQGPEFLIYFQGTGAADDSGLPNDRFFAVRPEGSVSTLKIQRTERGDSAVYLCASGGGNYGYTFGSGTRLTVV.

The genes are TRBV27 and TRBJ2-7, with a possible D match to TRBD2 (6 bases). Germline CDR1 is MNHEY and CDR2 is SMNVEV (reference sequence). V dropped 4 bases and J dropped 0 bases, with 13 bases sitting between them. This CDR3 region has 15 residues. The CDR3 sequence: CASSSFRSGSYEQYF. CDR3 DNA: TGTGCCAGCAGTTCCTTCCGTAGCGGCTCCTACGAGCAGTACTTC.

The chain has TRBV5-6 and TRBJ2-7; D unclear. The CDR3 consists of 11 residues. Trimming shortened V by 1 base and J by 6 bases, and 5 bases separated the two germline ends. In germline, CDR1 is SGHDT, CDR2 YYEEEE. DNA of the CDR3: TGTGCCAGCAGCTTGACTGGCGAGCAGTACTTC. This encodes CASSLTGEQYF.

V usage is TRBV11-3 and J usage is TRBJ2-2; 7 nucleotides agree with TRBD2. CDR3 length: 15 amino acids. Germline V CDR1 and CDR2: SGHNT, YENEEA. Trimming removed 5 bases from V and 2 bases from J; junction bases left unmatched: 5. The CDR3 region is CASSRDYPNTGELFF. The CDR3 coding sequence is TGTGCCAGCAGCCGGGACTACCCAAACACCGGGGAGCTGTTTTTT.

V and J are TRBV5-4 and TRBJ2-7; 9 positions agree with TRBD2. The CDR3 consists of 16 residues. V was pared by 4 bases and J by 2 bases, with 10 bases of the junction left unmatched. Germline CDR1 is SGHNT and CDR2 is YYREEE (reference sequence). CDR3 amino acids: CASSLDRTSVTYEQYF. Written as DNA, the CDR3 is TGTGCCAGCAGCCTAGATAGGACTAGCGTAACCTACGAGCAGTACTTC.

The chain combines TRBV5-1 with TRBJ2-3, with 9 bases that match TRBD2. The CDR3 has 14 amino acids. V shed 0 bases and J 7 bases; nucleotides not matched to a gene: 3. CDR1 and CDR2 (germline): SGHRS, YFSETQ. The CDR3 region is CASSLASGDYTQYF. DNA of the CDR3: TGCGCCAGCAGCTTGGCTAGCGGGGACTATACGCAGTATTTT.

This rearrangement joins TRBV19 to TRBJ2-7, with D hard to call. CDR1 and CDR2 from the germline V gene are LNHDA and SQIVND (reference sequence). The CDR3 runs to 12 residues. V lost 4 bases, J lost 2 bases, and 6 bases lay in between. In DNA, the CDR3 is TGTGCCAGTAGTAACACAGCCTACGAGCAGTACTTC. This gives the protein CASSNTAYEQYF.

The chain joins TRBV6-2 or TRBV6-3 to TRBJ2-2, with 7 positions matching TRBD1. Germline V CDR1 and CDR2: MNHEY, SVGEGT. The ends lost 2 bases at V and 1 base at J; junction bases unmatched: 1. This CDR3 region has 15 residues. CDR3 sequence: CASSYRDRNTGELFF. The DNA of the CDR3 is TGTGCCAGCAGTTACCGGGACAGGAACACCGGGGAGCTGTTTTTT.

This chain uses TRBV13 with TRBJ1-2, with TRBD1 as a possible D gene (5 bases). Germline values: CDR1 PRHDT, CDR2 FYEKMQ (reference sequence). This CDR3 has 16 amino acids. The V end was cut by 0 bases, the J end by 0 bases, with 11 bases between. For the CDR3, the DNA is TGTGCCAGCAGCTTAGGGGTACAGGAGACTAACTATGGCTACACCTTC. It yields the protein CASSLGVQETNYGYTF.

CDR3 residues: CASSATGADTEAFF. As DNA, the CDR3 is TGTGCCAGCAGCGCGACAGGGGCGGACACTGAAGCTTTCTTT. The chain employs TRBV7-3 and TRBJ1-1; 8 bases fit TRBD1. CDR1 and CDR2 (germline): SGHTA, FQGTGA. The junction had 5 bases not matched to a gene; V was cut back by 5 bases and J by 3 bases. CDR3 length: 14 residues. The whole variable domain, filled in from reference TRBV7-3 and TRBJ1-1, reads GAGVSQTPSNKVTEKGKYVELRCDPISGHTALYWYRQSLGQGPEFLIYFQGTGAADDSGLPNDRFFAVRPEGSVSTLKIQRTERGDSAVYLCASSATGADTEAFFGQGTRLTVV.

The genes are TRBV29-1 and TRBJ1-2; TRBD1 aligns across 9 bases. From germline, CDR1 is SQVTM and CDR2 ANQGSEA. This CDR3 region has 17 residues. With V trimmed by 5 bases and J by 3 bases, 16 bases remained unmatched. The CDR3 is CSVPSGGRTGAHYGYTF. CDR3 nucleotides: TGCAGCGTTCCTTCTGGGGGGCGGACAGGGGCCCACTATGGCTACACCTTC.

The chain couples TRBV18 to TRBJ2-5; 9 bases are shared with TRBD1. The ends lost 6 bases at V and 5 bases at J; junction bases unmatched: 10. CDR3 size: 15 residues. Germline CDR1 KGHSH, CDR2 LQKENI. The CDR3 sequence: CASSQRDREYETQYF. The CDR3 coding sequence is TGTGCCAGCTCCCAAAGGGACAGGGAATATGAGACCCAGTACTTC.

The J gene is TRBJ1-1, the V gene TRBV2; no clear D gene. The CDR3 sequence is 14 residues long. The V end was cut by 7 bases, the J end by 6 bases, with 18 bases between. Germline-derived CDR1 and CDR2 are SNHLY and FYNNEI. CDR3 sequence reads: CASTSFNSNAEAFF. CDR3 DNA: TGTGCCAGCACCTCCTTTAACAGTAACGCTGAAGCTTTCTTT.

J is TRBJ1-1 and V is TRBV18; D is uncertain. Germline assignment: CDR1 KGHSH and CDR2 LQKENI. The V gene lost 4 bases and the J gene lost 1 base, with 4 bases spanning the gap. The CDR3 sequence is 12 residues long. CDR3 amino acids: CASSQQNTEAFF. In DNA, the CDR3 is TGTGCCAGCTCACAGCAGAACACTGAAGCTTTCTTT. The variable domain in full, with the rest retrieved from reference TRBV18 and TRBJ1-1, is NAGVMQNPRHLVRRRGQEARLRCSPMKGHSHVYWYRQLPEEGLKFMVYLQKENIIDESGMPKERFSAEFPKEGPSILRIQQVVRGDSAAYFCASSQQNTEAFFGQGTRLTVV.

The rearrangement uses TRBV5-1 and TRBJ1-2; 10 nucleotides agree with TRBD1. This CDR3 spans 14 amino acids. The junction had 11 bases not matched to a gene; V was cut back by 7 bases and J by 8 bases. Germline CDR1 is SGHRS and CDR2 is YFSETQ. The CDR3 nucleotides read TGCGCCAGCCGCATTCAAGGGACAGGGGACGGCTACACCTTC. It yields the protein CASRIQGTGDGYTF.

The chain combines TRBV3-1 (or the pseudogene TRBV3-2) with TRBJ2-5; a possible D gene is TRBD1 (6 bases). This CDR3 region has 12 residues. Germline-derived CDR1 and CDR2 are LGHDT and YNNKEL (reference sequence). The germline V and J ends were trimmed by 3 bases and 9 bases, with 11 bases remaining between them. CDR3 amino acids: CASSHRGLAQYF. The CDR3 DNA sequence: TGTGCCAGCAGCCACAGGGGTTTGGCCCAGTACTTC.

The rearrangement joins TRBV6-5 to TRBJ2-5, with D possibly matching TRBD2 (5 bases). Trimming removed 8 bases at V and 5 bases at J, with 15 bases between. The germline gives CDR1 MNHEY, CDR2 SVGAGI. This CDR3 contains 13 residues. The CDR3: CASARERRETQYF. The CDR3 nucleotides are TGTGCCAGCGCGAGGGAGCGTAGGGAGACCCAGTACTTC.

The gene calls are TRBV2 and TRBJ1-1; 8 bases fit TRBD1. Per germline, CDR1 SNHLY and CDR2 FYNNEI. The CDR3 contains 14 residues. Trimming at V came to 7 bases and at J to 1 base, leaving 5 bases not matched to a gene. The CDR3 here is CASTRDRGNTEAFF. CDR3 DNA: TGTGCCAGCACCAGAGACAGGGGGAACACTGAAGCTTTCTTT.

Only one count was recorded for this clone. The chain employs TRBV4-3 and TRBJ1-2; TRBD1 agrees at 7 bases. CDR3 length: 13 residues. The V gene's germline CDR1 is LGHNA and CDR2 YSLEER. Trimming took 4 bases from V and 6 from J; bases not matched to a gene: 5. The CDR3 DNA is TGCGCCAGCAGCCCACGAGGGGGCGATGGCTACACCTTC. Its protein is CASSPRGGDGYTF.

This chain joins TRBV5-4 and TRBJ2-7; 8 nucleotides agree with TRBD1. J was trimmed by 3 bases and V by 7 bases; bases with no gene match: 6. Germline CDR1 is SGHNT and CDR2 is YYREEE (reference sequence). The CDR3 totals 13 residues. The CDR3 nucleotides read TGTGCCAGCTATAGACAGGGGAGCTACGAGCAGTACTTC. Its protein product is CASYRQGSYEQYF.

The chain is built from TRBV25-1 and TRBJ1-5; D call uncertain. Per germline, CDR1 MGHDK and CDR2 SYGVNS. V lost 2 bases and J lost 0, with 8 bases in between. The CDR3 has 15 amino acids. CDR3 loop: CASSELGGSNQPQHF. The CDR3 DNA reads as TGTGCCAGCAGTGAACTGGGAGGTAGCAATCAGCCCCAGCATTTT.

The chain recombines TRBV7-2 with TRBJ1-1; TRBD1 might be the D (6 bases). The V gene lost 2 bases and the J gene lost 0 bases, with 13 bases spanning the gap. In germline, CDR1 is SGHTA, CDR2 FQGNSA. The CDR3 consists of 16 residues. The CDR3 protein is CASSLPWTDLNTEAFF. Here the CDR3 DNA reads TGTGCCAGCAGCTTACCATGGACAGACCTGAACACTGAAGCTTTCTTT.

The J gene is TRBJ2-1, the V gene TRBV19; possible D gene TRBD2, 5 bases. Trimming removed 8 bases from V and 8 bases from J, with 10 bases in between. This CDR3 comprises 11 residues. Germline V gives CDR1 LNHDA, CDR2 SQIVND (reference sequence). The CDR3 spells CASGRRYEQFF. Written as DNA, the CDR3 is TGTGCCAGTGGCCGGAGGTATGAGCAGTTCTTC.

The genes are TRBV7-2 and TRBJ2-4; TRBD2 aligns across 8 bases. The CDR3 runs 14 residues. V lost 0 bases, J lost 5 bases, and 0 bases stayed unmatched. The V gene's germline CDR1 is SGHTA and CDR2 FQGNSA. The CDR3 region is CASSLASGENIQYF. CDR3 in DNA: TGTGCCAGCAGCTTAGCTAGCGGGGAAAACATTCAGTACTTC.

The chain is built from TRBV5-1 and TRBJ1-1; tentatively, D is TRBD1 (6 bases). The CDR3 runs 14 residues. Per germline, CDR1 SGHRS and CDR2 YFSETQ. The ends were cut back, 5 bases at V and 1 base at J, with 12 bases in the middle. The CDR3 loop is CASSARTENTEAFF. CDR3 nucleotide sequence: TGCGCCAGCAGTGCCAGGACAGAGAACACTGAAGCTTTCTTT. The full variable domain, rest sourced from reference TRBV5-1 and TRBJ1-1, is KAGVTQTPRYLIKTRGQQVTLSCSPISGHRSVSWYQQTPGQGLQFLFEYFSETQRNKGNFPGRFSGRQFSNSRSEMNVSTLELGDSALYLCASSARTENTEAFFGQGTRLTVV.

This clone was detected only once. CDR3 bases: TGTGCCAGCAGCGGTTGGGACAGAGAAAACTATGGCTACACCTTC. It is translated as CASSGWDRENYGYTF. The chain is built from TRBV7-6 and TRBJ1-2; 7 bases fit TRBD1. The CDR3 extends over 15 amino acids. Germline-derived CDR1 and CDR2 are SGHVS and FNYEAQ. The J segment lost 2 bases and the V segment lost 5 bases, leaving 8 bases of the junction unmatched.

The genes are TRBV3-1 (or the pseudogene TRBV3-2) and TRBJ2-1; unclear D gene. In germline, CDR1 is LGHDT, CDR2 YNNKEL (reference sequence). The CDR3 totals 17 residues. V lost 0 bases and J 5 bases, leaving 17 bases between the germline ends. CDR3 amino acids: CASSQEPRLSPHNEQFF. For the CDR3, the DNA is TGTGCCAGCAGCCAAGAGCCCAGACTCTCCCCCCACAATGAGCAGTTCTTC.

CDR3 residues: CASSTGWVNTEAFF. CDR3 coding DNA: TGCGCCAGCAGCACAGGGTGGGTGAACACTGAAGCTTTCTTT. This sequence joins TRBV5-1 and TRBJ1-1; perhaps TRBD1 as D (6 bases). Germline loops: CDR1 SGHRS, CDR2 YFSETQ. The V gene lost 4 bases and the J gene lost 0 bases, with 10 bases spanning the gap. This CDR3 has 14 amino acids. The full variable domain, in which reference TRBV5-1 and TRBJ1-1 provide the parts outside the CDR3, is KAGVTQTPRYLIKTRGQQVTLSCSPISGHRSVSWYQQTPGQGLQFLFEYFSETQRNKGNFPGRFSGRQFSNSRSEMNVSTLELGDSALYLCASSTGWVNTEAFFGQGTRLTVV.

The chain uses TRBV4-3 and TRBJ1-2, with TRBD1 matching over 9 bases. The CDR3 spans 15 residues. CDR1 is LGHNA and CDR2 is YSLEER in the germline V gene. V gave up 0 bases and J gave up 7 bases; unmatched junction bases: 6. Written as DNA, the CDR3 is TGCGCCAGCAGCCAAGATCACAGGGGGCTCGGTGGCTACACCTTC. It encodes CASSQDHRGLGGYTF.

The chain employs TRBV18 and TRBJ1-5, with 8 bases matching TRBD1. The germline CDR1 and CDR2 sequences are KGHSH and LQKENI. Trimming cost V 5 bases and J 2 bases; bases outside gene matches: 2. This CDR3 contains 14 residues. Here the CDR3 DNA reads TGTGCCAGCTCAGAGACAGGGGGCAATCAGCCCCAGCATTTT. Translation gives CASSETGGNQPQHF.